The 28 T cell receptor beta chains given below trace back to one sample, sequenced in a study of regulatory T cells in long-lasting Graves disease. Time point noted: persistent/refractory GD, antithyroid drugs over 5 years with positive TRAb. Generation of the TCR library employed RNA extracted from PBMCs. Arm-PCR of CDR3 regions with iRepertoire HTBI primers generated TCR beta libraries. In TCRdb, the multiplex PCR reads were re-called with MiXCR into one record per CDR3 protein. The sample includes roughly 400,000 distinct CDR3 sequences, less than 25% seen only once; the top ten take 20%. The specimen comprised peripheral blood mononuclear cells (PBMCs), sampled when the disease was refractory, from a patient treated with antithyroid drugs. Every receptor here comes from a female donor with Graves disease.

This clonotype has at least ten counts. This chain connects TRBV12-3 or TRBV12-4 to TRBJ2-7; 7 positions agree with TRBD2. This CDR3 has 15 amino acids. V lost 9 bases, J lost 0 bases, and 11 bases stayed unmatched. The CDR3 reads CARGPTSRSSYEQYF. The CDR3, as DNA: TGTGCCAGGGGACCGACTAGCCGTAGCTCCTACGAGCAGTACTTC.

This clonotype was counted ten times or more. J is TRBJ1-2 and V is TRBV28; D is unresolved. This CDR3 region has 13 residues. Germline V lookup: CDR1 MDHEN, CDR2 SYDVKM. The V and J ends lost 3 bases and 3 bases respectively, with 8 bases between them. CDR3 region: CASSLYQDYGYTF. The CDR3 DNA reads as TGTGCCAGCAGTTTGTATCAGGACTATGGCTACACCTTC.

The table lists this clonotype with many counts. The gene calls are TRBV5-5 and TRBJ2-7; 7 bases are shared with TRBD2. Germline V gene sequence: CDR1 SGHKS, CDR2 YYEKEE (reference sequence). This CDR3 has 14 amino acids. V was pared by 5 bases and J by 3 bases, with 8 bases of the junction left unmatched. The CDR3 reads CASRMGAGLYEQYF. Here the CDR3 DNA reads TGTGCCAGCAGAATGGGAGCGGGGCTCTACGAGCAGTACTTC.

This chain joins TRBV15 and TRBJ2-7; TRBD2 matches 8 bases. The CDR3 contains 15 residues. Unmatched junction bases numbered 8, after V lost 5 bases and J lost 2 bases. In germline, CDR1 is LNHNV, CDR2 YYDKDF (reference sequence). CDR3 sequence: CATSGQLAETYEQYF. The CDR3 nucleotides are TGTGCCACCAGCGGACAACTAGCGGAAACCTACGAGCAGTACTTC.

On this clonotype itself: This may be a read error: a much more frequent sequence differs by one nucleotide. This chain connects TRBV27 to TRBJ2-7, with 8 bases identical to TRBD1. Germline V gene lookup returns CDR1 MNHEY and CDR2 SMNVEV (reference sequence). CDR3 length: 14 residues. J lost 5 bases, V lost 5 bases, and 8 bases had no gene match. The CDR3: CASSPLTGVHEQYF. In DNA, the CDR3 is TGTGCCAGCAGTCCCTTGACAGGGGTCCACGAGCAGTACTTC.

This clonotype has a count of ten or more. The V and J genes are TRBV12-3 or TRBV12-4 and TRBJ1-5, with 9 bases fitting TRBD1. This CDR3 has 15 amino acids. With V trimmed by 6 bases and J by 1 base, 4 bases remained unmatched. The CDR3 DNA follows: TGTGCCAGCAGCCAAGGGACAGGGAGCAATCAGCCCCAGCATTTT. Amino acids: CASSQGTGSNQPQHF.

The chain has TRBV20-1 and TRBJ2-3; D is uncertain. Germline V gene lookup returns CDR1 DFQATT and CDR2 SNEGSKA (reference sequence). CDR3 size: 15 residues. Trimming removed 0 bases at V and 5 bases at J, with 15 bases between. CDR3 nucleotides: TGCAGTGCTAGAGATTTCGCTGGAGTGGGAGATACGCAGTATTTT. This encodes CSARDFAGVGDTQYF.

This clonotype was picked up many times. V gene TRBV11-2 combines with J gene TRBJ1-2, with unresolved D. The CDR3 is made up of 15 amino acids. The ends were cut back, 4 bases at V and 8 bases at J, with 20 bases in the middle. The germline gives CDR1 SGHAT, CDR2 FQNNGV. The CDR3 spells CASSYSGSKLDGYTF. The CDR3 DNA is TGTGCCAGCAGCTACTCCGGGTCTAAACTCGACGGCTACACCTTC.

The rearrangement uses TRBV19 and TRBJ2-7, with D maybe TRBD1 (7 bases). This CDR3 has 15 residues. Between the trimmed V and J ends, which lost 2 bases and 3 bases, there was a span of 14 bases. The germline V gene has CDR1 LNHDA and CDR2 SQIVND (reference sequence). CDR3 residues: CASSITRQGGYEQYF. The DNA for the CDR3 is TGTGCCAGTAGTATAACAAGACAGGGAGGCTACGAGCAGTACTTC.

This chain uses TRBV18 with TRBJ2-7; either TRBD1 or TRBD2 may fit D (5 bases each). Trimming left V 0 bases short and J 4 bases short, with 13 bases between. This CDR3 region has 15 residues. Germline V gives CDR1 KGHSH, CDR2 LQKENI. CDR3 sequence reads: CASSPPGRNAYEQYF. As DNA, the CDR3 is TGTGCCAGCTCACCACCGGGACGGAATGCATACGAGCAGTACTTC.

The gene calls are TRBV7-8 and TRBJ2-1; no reliable D call. The V gene's germline CDR1 is SGHVS and CDR2 FQNEAQ. The CDR3 is 14 amino acids. Between the trimmed V and J ends, which lost 1 base and 10 bases, there was a span of 14 bases. This chain's CDR3 is CASSLVSSVPEQFF. The CDR3 DNA follows: TGTGCCAGCAGCTTAGTTTCCTCCGTCCCCGAGCAGTTCTTC.

This clonotype was detected a few times. CDR3 protein: CASNPDTEAFF. DNA of the CDR3: TGTGCCAGCAACCCGGACACTGAAGCTTTCTTT. The chain joins TRBV13 to TRBJ1-1, with D uncertain. This CDR3 is 11 amino acids long. Germline V gene lookup returns CDR1 PRHDT and CDR2 FYEKMQ (reference sequence). Trimming took 7 bases from V and 3 from J, leaving 6 bases between them.

This clonotype was found many times. The genes are TRBV12-3 or TRBV12-4 and TRBJ2-5, with D perhaps being TRBD1 or TRBD2 (7 bases each). V shed 6 bases and J shed 9 bases, with 14 bases lying between them. The CDR3 is made up of 12 amino acids. CDR3 nucleotide sequence: TGTGCCAGCAGGCAGGGGGGGAGGTCCCAGTACTTC. This gives the protein CASRQGGRSQYF.

The sample holds many counts of this clonotype. The rearrangement links TRBV29-1 to TRBJ1-2; 12 bases fit TRBD1. Unmatched junction bases numbered 22, after V lost 0 bases and J lost 8 bases. Germline CDR1 SQVTM, CDR2 ANQGSEA. CDR3 length: 20 residues. The CDR3 DNA sequence: TGCAGCGTTGAAGATTGGGATATCCGGGACAGGGGGCGAGGCGGATGGGGCTACACCTTC. Translating it yields CSVEDWDIRDRGRGGWGYTF.

V gene TRBV20-1 combines with J gene TRBJ2-5; D unclear. The J call is doubtful: the DNA matches TRBJ2-1 better. The CDR3 loop spans 14 amino acids. Germline CDR1 reads DFQATT; CDR2 reads SNEGSKA (reference sequence). CDR3 in amino acids: CSARDPATVNEQFF. The CDR3 nucleotides are TGCAGTGCTAGAGATCCGGCAACGGTCAATGAGCAGTTCTTC.

This clonotype was seen repeatedly, ten times or more. The rearrangement joins TRBV6-1 to TRBJ1-2; 7 bases align to TRBD1. Germline V CDR1 and CDR2: MNHNS, SASEGT. Trimming at V came to 6 bases and at J to 2 bases, leaving 6 bases not matched to a gene. The length of the CDR3 is 14 residues. The CDR3 DNA follows: TGTGCCAGCAGGGAGAAGGGGGCGAACTATGGCTACACCTTC. Amino acids: CASREKGANYGYTF.

V and J are TRBV25-1 and TRBJ2-2; unclear D gene. Germline V gene sequence: CDR1 MGHDK, CDR2 SYGVNS. Between the trimmed V and J ends, which lost 1 base and 6 bases, there was a span of 3 bases. This CDR3 region has 12 residues. CDR3 sequence (DNA): TGTGCCAGCAGTGAATGGCCCGGGGAGCTGTTTTTT. Encoded protein: CASSEWPGELFF.

This clonotype was counted only a few times. Just one base apart from a much larger clone, this may be a read error. The chain uses TRBV7-2 and TRBJ2-4; maybe TRBD2 (5 bases). Trimming took off 2 bases at V and 1 base at J, with 15 bases between the two ends. The CDR3 is 17 residues long. Germline-derived CDR1 and CDR2 are SGHTA and FQGNSA. The CDR3 is CASSLSGLWEAKNIQYF. In DNA form, the CDR3 reads TGTGCCAGCAGCTTATCCGGTTTGTGGGAGGCCAAAAACATTCAGTACTTC.

This clonotype appeared many times. The rearrangement uses TRBV15 and TRBJ1-2; D ambiguous. This CDR3 has 19 amino acids. With 1 base removed from V and 2 bases from J, the gap between germline ends came to 23 bases. From germline, CDR1 is LNHNV and CDR2 YYDKDF (reference sequence). The CDR3 here is CATSRGSLARRVENYGYTF. The CDR3 DNA reads TGTGCCACCAGCAGAGGATCTCTCGCTCGACGAGTAGAGAACTATGGCTACACCTTC.

There are many counts of this clonotype. The J gene is TRBJ2-2, the V gene TRBV7-8; TRBD2 is a possible D gene (6 bases). V lost 8 bases and J lost 6, with 13 bases in between. CDR1 is SGHVS, CDR2 FQNEAQ, per germline. CDR3 length: 13 amino acids. The CDR3: CASGYRRAGELFF. The DNA of the CDR3 is TGTGCCAGCGGATATCGGAGGGCCGGGGAGCTGTTTTTT.

This chain connects TRBV27 to TRBJ1-1; perhaps TRBD1 as D (5 bases). V was pared by 6 bases and J by 4 bases, with 21 bases between. Looked up from germline, CDR1 is MNHEY and CDR2 is SMNVEV (reference sequence). CDR3 length: 16 amino acids. Here the CDR3 DNA reads TGTGCCAGCAGGACCACGGCGGGGGTCTTTTCCACTGAAGCTTTCTTT. This codes for CASRTTAGVFSTEAFF.

This clonotype showed up many times. The rearrangement uses TRBV20-1 and TRBJ1-5; TRBD1 agrees at 8 bases. CDR1 and CDR2 (germline): DFQATT, SNEGSKA (reference sequence). Trimming at V came to 6 bases and at J to 7 bases, leaving 5 bases not matched to a gene. The CDR3 length is 12 residues. CDR3 DNA sequence: TGCAGTGCAGGACAGGGCGGGCAGCCCCAGCATTTT. Translated: CSAGQGGQPQHF.

This clonotype was seen a handful of times. V and J are TRBV7-6 and TRBJ2-7, with TRBD1 matching 9 bases. Germline V gene data show CDR1 as SGHVS and CDR2 as FNYEAQ. V was clipped by 5 bases and J by 8 bases; unmatched bases: 13. The length of the CDR3 is 15 residues. The CDR3 DNA is TGTGCCAGCAGCCCAGCGGGGACAGGGATCCAACAGCAGTACTTC. Protein product: CASSPAGTGIQQQYF.

This clonotype was seen ten or more times. The chain carries TRBV20-1 and TRBJ2-7, with D perhaps TRBD1 (7 bases). The CDR3 runs to 15 residues. Trimming removed 0 bases from V and 3 bases from J, with 15 bases in between. Germline V gives CDR1 DFQATT, CDR2 SNEGSKA (reference sequence). CDR3 in amino acids: CSARDTRQGGYEQYF. As DNA, the CDR3 is TGCAGTGCTAGAGATACCCGACAGGGAGGCTACGAGCAGTACTTC.

This sequence joins TRBV30 and TRBJ2-7; 7 positions agree with TRBD1. The CDR3 runs to 12 residues. The V gene's germline CDR1 is GTSNPN and CDR2 SVGIG (reference sequence). Trimming cost V 8 bases and J 2 bases; bases outside gene matches: 6. The CDR3, as DNA: TGTGCCGCTTATACAGGGGCCTACGAGCAGTACTTC. Translating it yields CAAYTGAYEQYF.

This clonotype was seen at least ten times. The gene calls are TRBV5-1 and TRBJ1-1; 8 nucleotides line up with TRBD1. The CDR3 contains 15 residues. V trimming: 0 bases; J trimming: 4 bases; junction bases outside the gene matches: 5. In germline, CDR1 is SGHRS, CDR2 YFSETQ. DNA of the CDR3: TGCGCCAGCAGCTTGGCAGGGGGCGCCGGCACTGAAGCTTTCTTT. Translating it yields CASSLAGGAGTEAFF.

This clonotype showed up just a few times. The chain links TRBV19 to TRBJ1-5; 9 nucleotides match TRBD1. The ends lost 7 bases at V and 5 bases at J; junction bases unmatched: 6. CDR3 length: 14 amino acids. The germline gives CDR1 LNHDA, CDR2 SQIVND (reference sequence). CDR3 nucleotides: TGTGCCAGTAAGGAGACAGGGGGTTATCAGCCCCAGCATTTT. Residues: CASKETGGYQPQHF.

The chain links TRBV10-3 to TRBJ1-1; D is unclear. CDR3 length equals 13 residues. Germline V gene sequence: CDR1 ENHRY, CDR2 SYGVKD. Trimming shortened V by 3 bases and J by 7 bases, and 12 bases separated the two germline ends. The CDR3 loop reads CAISDPGYNEAFF. In DNA, the CDR3 is TGTGCCATCAGTGATCCGGGCTACAATGAAGCTTTCTTT.